This is a list of T cell receptor beta chains from one sample in a study of shared clonotypes between healthy human individuals. Sequencing was performed with immunoSEQ multiplex PCR; in TCRdb, only in-frame clones are kept and a portion is missing. In the table there are about 2.1 million clones, approximately 92% of which are singletons. The specimen was naive CD8+ T cells from PBMCs. These receptors were collected from a man between 18 and 29 years old in good health. Some clones in this sample may be carry-over from other donors' samples. Both conserved end residues are part of each CDR3. Each record gives: V gene, J gene, clone size, D gene, CDR3 DNA, CDR3 protein. The D gene is left open where the match is weak. Clone sizes are given selectively: once, few, many, or a class where the clone is expanded.

>TRBV2|TRBJ1-2|-|TRBD1
TGTGCCAGCAGTGGGATACCGGGACAGAGATATGGCTACACCTTC
CASSGIPGQRYGYTF
>TRBV5-4|TRBJ1-4|-|TRBD1
TGTGCCAGCACCGGGGACAGGGGTGGAGAAAAACTGTTTTTT
CASTGDRGGEKLFF
>TRBV6-5|TRBJ1-4|-|-
TGTGCCAGCAGTTACTCGATTCGGGGGCCGGAAAAACTGTTTTTT
CASSYSIRGPEKLFF
>TRBV6-1|TRBJ1-5|once|-
TGTGCCAGCAGTGAAGCGTGGCGGTCGCTGGAGCCCCAGCATTTT
CASSEAWRSLEPQHF
>TRBV7-8|TRBJ2-7|-|-
TGTGCCAGCAGCTTATTGGACTATTCCTACGAGCAGTACTTC
CASSLLDYSYEQYF
>TRBV11-2|TRBJ2-2|-|-
TGTGCCAGCAGCTTAGGGCCCGGGGAGCTGTTTTTT
CASSLGPGELFF
>TRBV28|TRBJ1-2|-|-
TGTGCCAGCAGTTGGGGGACGTCAAGCTATGGCTACACCTTC
CASSWGTSSYGYTF
>TRBV7-9|TRBJ1-2|-|TRBD1
TGTGCCAGCAGTGGGACAGAGCCCTCCTATGGCTACACCTTC
CASSGTEPSYGYTF
>TRBV29-1|TRBJ1-2|-|-
TGCAGCGTTGAGGGGGGGACTAACTATGGCTACACCTTC
CSVEGGTNYGYTF
>TRBV11-2|TRBJ2-7|once|TRBD2
TGTGCCAGCAGCCCAAGGACGGGGGGGATTCTCTACGAGCAGTACTTC
CASSPRTGGILYEQYF
>TRBV6-1|TRBJ2-7|-|-
TGTGCCAGCTACGTAGGGCTAGCCTACGAGCAGTACTTC
CASYVGLAYEQYF
>TRBV20-1|TRBJ1-5|-|-
TGCAGTGCTAAGGTGCGGCAGCCCCAGCATTTT
CSAKVRQPQHF
>TRBV7-9|TRBJ1-2|-|-
TGTGCCAGCAGCACGCAGACAGCGGCTAACTATGGCTACACCTTC
CASSTQTAANYGYTF
>TRBV28|TRBJ2-7|once|-
TGTGCCAGCAGTCCGTCCGGGTATCCAACCTACGAGCAGTACTTC
CASSPSGYPTYEQYF
>TRBV27|TRBJ2-1|-|-
TGTGCCAGCAGTTTAGGACTAATCCCATACAATGAGCAGTTCTTC
CASSLGLIPYNEQFF
>TRBV29-1|TRBJ2-5|-|-
TGCAGCGTTGAAGATCTCGGGACCCAGTACTTC
CSVEDLGTQYF
>TRBV5-6|TRBJ2-3|-|-
TGTGCCAGCAGTTCCGGGGTGGATACGCAGTATTTT
CASSSGVDTQYF
>TRBV2|TRBJ1-1|-|TRBD1
TGTGCCAGCAGCGCCACGACAGGGCGGTACACTGAAGCTTTCTTT
CASSATTGRYTEAFF
>TRBV27|TRBJ1-2|-|TRBD1
TGTGCCAGCAGGCACCCCCTTTGGACAGGATCTAACTATGGCTACACCTTC
CASRHPLWTGSNYGYTF